This T cell receptor beta chain was sequenced during a study of T cell responses to AZD1222 COVID-19 vaccine. Study conclusions and caveats: Regions 160-218 and 743-854 dominated among vaccine-associated CD4 TCRs spanning spike. White British people made up most donors, females outnumbered males, and clonal diversity was possibly underestimated.

Germline assignment: CDR1 SGHNT and CDR2 YENEEA. The CDR3 is 13 residues long. V was cut by 5 bases and J by 4 bases, with 11 bases left in between. The repertoire was sequenced with immunoSEQ multiplex PCR; TCRdb's copy has only in-frame clones and lacks some. Here the sample spans approximately 79,000 clones, approximately 90% being singletons. Regarding this clone: The antigen is not known.

The receptor's source is an adult in good health. This chain links TRBV11-3 with TRBJ1-1; D not certain. The specimen comprised peripheral blood, sampled on day 0 of AZD1222 vaccination. The CDR3 is CASSPDLRTEAFF. The CDR3 coding sequence is TGTGCCAGCAGCCCCGATTTGCGCACTGAAGCTTTCTTT.